This T cell receptor (beta chain) was sequenced for a study of T cell clonotyping in hematopoietic cell transplantation. Profiling relied on immunoSEQ multiplex PCR, and the TCRdb table lists in-frame clones only, not all of them. Seen here are about 45,000 clones, about 93% observed once, and the top ten hold approximately 0.85%. Sample: peripheral blood mononuclear cells. The sequence came from a woman aged 50 to 65 in good health. Some clones in this sample may be carry-over from other donors' samples.

The CDR3 is CASSFLGGLNEKLFF. The CDR3 coding sequence is TGTGCCAGCAGTTTCCTAGGGGGCCTTAATGAAAAACTGTTTTTT. This chain links TRBV11-2 with TRBJ1-4; 7 nucleotides line up with TRBD1. Germline V gene sequence: CDR1 SGHAT, CDR2 FQNNGV. Trimming at V came to 6 bases and at J to 4 bases, leaving 8 bases not matched to a gene. There are 15 residues in the CDR3.